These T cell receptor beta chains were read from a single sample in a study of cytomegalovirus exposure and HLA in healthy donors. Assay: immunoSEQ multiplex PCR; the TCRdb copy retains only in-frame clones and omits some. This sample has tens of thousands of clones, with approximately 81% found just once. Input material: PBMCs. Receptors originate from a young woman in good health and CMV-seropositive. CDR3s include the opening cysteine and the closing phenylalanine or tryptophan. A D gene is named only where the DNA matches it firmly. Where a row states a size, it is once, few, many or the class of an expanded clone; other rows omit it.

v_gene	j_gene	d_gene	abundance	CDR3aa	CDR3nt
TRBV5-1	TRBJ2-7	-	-	CASSLGQGFEQYF	TGCGCCAGCAGCTTGGGTCAGGGGTTCGAGCAGTACTTC
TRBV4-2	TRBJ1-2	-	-	CASSQPGEGGGYTF	TGTGCCAGCAGCCAGCCGGGGGAGGGCGGTGGCTACACCTTC
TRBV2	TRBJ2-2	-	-	CAQQRETGELFF	TGTGCCCAGCAGAGGGAAACCGGGGAGCTGTTTTTT
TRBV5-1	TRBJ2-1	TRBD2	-	CASSLSGEKYNEQFF	TGCGCCAGCAGCCTGAGCGGGGAGAAATACAATGAGCAGTTCTTC
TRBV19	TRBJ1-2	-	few	CASSITGNYGYTF	TGTGCCAGTAGTATAACGGGTAACTATGGCTACACCTTC
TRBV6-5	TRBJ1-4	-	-	CASSSYGGDEKLFF	TGTGCCAGCAGTTCCTACGGGGGGGACGAAAAACTGTTTTTT
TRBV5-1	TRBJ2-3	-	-	CASSPGQGVDTQYF	TGCGCCAGCAGCCCGGGCCAAGGGGTAGATACGCAGTATTTT
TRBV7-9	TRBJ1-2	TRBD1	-	CASSSDGQGRFTPYGYTF	TGTGCCAGCAGCTCGGATGGACAGGGGAGATTCACCCCCTATGGCTACACCTTC
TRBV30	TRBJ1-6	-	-	CAWSLPSSYNSPLHF	TGTGCCTGGTCTCTACCTAGCTCCTATAATTCACCCCTCCACTTT
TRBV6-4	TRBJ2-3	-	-	CASGENPGDGGDTQYF	TGTGCCAGCGGTGAAAACCCCGGAGACGGAGGGGATACGCAGTATTTT
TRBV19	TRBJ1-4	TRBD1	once	CASSIGTGINEKLFF	TGTGCCAGTAGTATAGGGACAGGGATTAATGAAAAACTGTTTTTT
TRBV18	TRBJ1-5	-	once	CASSSGINQPQHF	TGTGCCAGCTCATCGGGGATCAATCAGCCCCAGCATTTT
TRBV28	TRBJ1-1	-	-	CASSTLEGNTEAFF	TGTGCCAGCAGTACCCTCGAGGGGAACACTGAAGCTTTCTTT
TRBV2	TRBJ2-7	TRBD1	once	CASSGPGQGRDEQYF	TGTGCCAGCAGTGGTCCGGGACAGGGGCGCGACGAGCAGTACTTC
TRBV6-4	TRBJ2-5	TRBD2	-	CASSPTSGGEETQYF	TGTGCCAGCAGTCCGACTAGCGGGGGGGAAGAGACCCAGTACTTC
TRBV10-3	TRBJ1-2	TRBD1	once	CAISERDSQYGYTF	TGTGCCATCAGTGAGAGGGACAGCCAGTATGGCTACACCTTC
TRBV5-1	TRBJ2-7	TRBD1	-	CASSLGGQTTYEQYF	TGCGCCAGCAGCTTGGGGGGACAGACCACCTACGAGCAGTACTTC
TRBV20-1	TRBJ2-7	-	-	CSAVHREQYF	TGCAGTGCTGTCCACAGAGAGCAGTACTTC
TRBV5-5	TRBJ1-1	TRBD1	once	CASSWTGTGTEAFF	TGTGCCAGCAGCTGGACAGGGACGGGCACTGAAGCTTTCTTT
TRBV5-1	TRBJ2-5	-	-	CASSFWTQETQYF	TGCGCCAGCAGCTTCTGGACTCAAGAGACCCAGTACTTC
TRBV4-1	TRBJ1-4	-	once	CASRSVGGSEIGKLFF	TGCGCCAGCAGGAGCGTGGGGGGGTCTGAAATCGGAAAACTGTTTTTT
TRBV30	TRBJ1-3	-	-	CAFRGPGNTIYF	TGTGCCTTCCGGGGTCCTGGAAACACCATATATTTT
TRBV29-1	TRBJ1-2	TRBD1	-	CSVDRGRRDYGYTF	TGCAGCGTTGATAGGGGGCGGAGGGACTATGGCTACACCTTC
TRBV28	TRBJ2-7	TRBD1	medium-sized	CASSSKTYLRDRVMYAYEQYF	TGTGCCAGCAGTTCTAAAACGTACCTCCGGGACAGGGTCATGTATGCCTACGAGCAGTACTTC
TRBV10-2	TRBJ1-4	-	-	CASRADGYEKLFF	TGCGCCAGCAGGGCAGACGGGTATGAAAAACTGTTTTTT
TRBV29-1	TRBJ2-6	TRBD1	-	CSVRDSHPPPGANVLTF	TGCAGCGTTCGGGACAGTCATCCCCCACCTGGGGCCAACGTCCTGACTTTC